This TCR beta chain was identified in a study of blood T cell repertoires in COVID-19. Study-wide background: COVID-19 samples collected from the United States, Italy and Spain covered acute and convalescent phases.

Germline CDR1 and CDR2: KGHDR and SFDVKD. V dropped 1 base and J dropped 1; count of bases not matched to a gene: 3. The CDR3 spans 16 residues. Assay used: immunoSEQ multiplex PCR; TCRdb lists only in-frame clones, some missing. This sample has about 300,000 clones, with 80% to 90% found just once. In assigning cohorts, the study relied on participant-reported clinical history. Donors of Cohort 3 who recovered were those that had two negative PCRs, clearance, or symptom resolution. V gene TRBV24-1 combines with J gene TRBJ2-3; 8 positions match TRBD1. What was sequenced was PBMCs or T cells enriched from blood (not recorded which). This receptor was taken from a young woman who had recovered from COVID-19. The CDR3, as DNA: TGTGCCACCAGTGATTTACAGACAGGGGGCACAGATACGCAGTATTTT. Residues: CATSDLQTGGTDTQYF.